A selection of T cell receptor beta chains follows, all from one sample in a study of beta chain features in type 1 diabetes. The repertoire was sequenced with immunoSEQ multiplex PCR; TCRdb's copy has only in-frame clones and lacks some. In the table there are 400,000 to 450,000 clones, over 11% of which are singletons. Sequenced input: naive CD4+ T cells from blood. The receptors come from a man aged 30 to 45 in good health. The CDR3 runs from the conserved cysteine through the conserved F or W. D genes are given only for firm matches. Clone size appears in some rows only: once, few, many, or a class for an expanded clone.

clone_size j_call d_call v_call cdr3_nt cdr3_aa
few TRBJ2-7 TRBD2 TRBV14 TGTGCCAGCAGCCACGGGACTAGCGGATTCTACGAGCAGTACTTC CASSHGTSGFYEQYF
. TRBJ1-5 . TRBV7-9 TGTGCCAGCAGCTCGGACAGCAATCAGCCCCAGCATTTT CASSSDSNQPQHF
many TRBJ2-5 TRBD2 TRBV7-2 TGTGCCAGCAGCCCCGGGACTAGCGCTGGCCAAGAGACCCAGTACTTC CASSPGTSAGQETQYF
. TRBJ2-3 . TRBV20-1 TGCAGTGCCTCACCCCGAGATACGCAGTATTTT CSASPRDTQYF
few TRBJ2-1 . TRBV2 TGTGCCAGCAGTGAATCCGACCCTTTCAATGAGCAGTTCTTC CASSESDPFNEQFF
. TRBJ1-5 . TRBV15 TGTGCCACCAGCAGAAGCCCGGAGCAGCCCCAGCATTTT CATSRSPEQPQHF
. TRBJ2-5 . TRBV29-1 TGCAGCGTTGAAGATCCCCAGACCCAGTACTTC CSVEDPQTQYF
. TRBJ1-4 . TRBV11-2 TGTGCCAGCAGCCCCATCGGTTCGAGGGGAAAACTGTTTTTT CASSPIGSRGKLFF
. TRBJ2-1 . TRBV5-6 TGTGCCAGCAGCTTGGATTCTGGGGTATTAGAGCAGTTCTTC CASSLDSGVLEQFF
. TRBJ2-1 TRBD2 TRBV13 TGTGCCAGCAGCTCCGGACTAGCGGGGGAGGAGCAGTTCTTC CASSSGLAGEEQFF